These 21 T cell receptor beta chains were sequenced from one sample in a study of blood T cells in healthy people across ages. Primed by a sample-barcoded 5' primer and a J-beta primer mix, a second PCR proceeded for 7 to 11 cycles. TCRdb reprocessed the 5' RACE reads with MiXCR, giving one entry per CDR3 protein. Here the sample spans about 840,000 distinct CDR3 sequences, 25% to 30% being singletons. The same data also contributed to another study, on T cells of mothers and their children.

Sequenced sample: blood. These receptors all come from a middle-aged woman in good health.

This clonotype showed up many times. One junction end does not reproduce the germline sequence, and a read error may be involved. The chain joins TRBV7-7 to TRBJ2-5; 7 bases line up with TRBD1. The CDR3 contains 16 residues. Germline assignment: CDR1 SSHAT and CDR2 FNYEAQ (reference sequence). CDR3 residues: CASSLEWAGGQETQYF. The CDR3 DNA sequence: TGTGCTAGCAGCTTAGAATGGGCAGGGGGCCAAGAGACCCAGTACTTC.

This clonotype was seen repeatedly, ten times or more. The chain uses TRBV29-1 and TRBJ2-5, with 8 bases aligning to TRBD1. Germline CDR1 and CDR2: SQVTM and ANQGSEA. V trimming: 5 bases; J trimming: 7 bases; junction bases outside the gene matches: 9. The CDR3 totals 13 residues. CDR3 sequence reads: CSVLGQGRGTQYF. The DNA for the CDR3 is TGCAGCGTTCTCGGACAGGGCCGGGGGACCCAGTACTTC.

This clonotype came up many times. The CDR3 reads CSGSGATPYEQYF. The CDR3 DNA is TGCAGTGGTTCCGGGGCCACCCCCTACGAGCAGTACTTC. The chain combines TRBV20-1 with TRBJ2-7, with D possibly being TRBD1 or TRBD2 (5 bases each). Germline CDR1 and CDR2: DFQATT and SNEGSKA (reference sequence). V lost 7 bases to trimming and J lost 2 bases, with 15 bases between them. The CDR3 contains 13 residues.

The chain employs TRBV7-2 and TRBJ2-3, with 8 positions matching TRBD2. This CDR3 spans 16 amino acids. Germline trimming cut 2 bases from V and 1 base from J; bases unmatched to any gene: 5. CDR1 is SGHTA and CDR2 is FQGNSA in the germline V gene. CDR3 in DNA: TGTGCCAGCAGCTTATTCCCCGGGGGGGGCACAGATACGCAGTATTTT. Translation: CASSLFPGGGTDTQYF.

The genes are TRBV3-1 and TRBJ1-5; the D gene is possibly TRBD1 (5 bases). This CDR3 region has 15 residues. V was trimmed by 2 bases and J by 7 bases, leaving 15 bases between them. The germline gives CDR1 LGHDT, CDR2 YNNKEL (reference sequence). The CDR3 DNA reads as TGTGCCAGCAGCCAAAGTAGAGGGAAGGGGCAGCCCCAGCATTTT. The encoded protein is CASSQSRGKGQPQHF.

V usage is TRBV29-1 and J usage is TRBJ1-1; D is unclear. The V and J ends lost 2 bases and 0 bases respectively, with 10 bases between them. The CDR3 runs to 14 residues. Germline V lookup: CDR1 SQVTM, CDR2 ANQGSEA. The CDR3 coding sequence is TGCAGCGTTGAATTACAGATCATGAACACTGAAGCTTTCTTT. It encodes CSVELQIMNTEAFF.

The chain links TRBV7-2 to TRBJ2-3, with no clear D. Germline V gene lookup returns CDR1 SGHTA and CDR2 FQGNSA. This CDR3 region has 13 residues. Trimming removed 1 base at V and 5 bases at J, with 7 bases between. The CDR3 spells CASSLESGDTQYF. CDR3 nucleotides: TGTGCCAGCAGCTTAGAGTCAGGAGATACGCAGTATTTT.

The chain is built from TRBV5-1 and TRBJ1-1, with D hard to call. This CDR3 spans 14 amino acids. CDR1 and CDR2 from the germline V gene are SGHRS and YFSETQ. The V and J ends lost 4 bases and 0 bases respectively, with 10 bases between them. Here the CDR3 reads CASSGSAMNTEAFF. In nucleotides, the CDR3 is TGCGCCAGCAGCGGAAGCGCGATGAACACTGAAGCTTTCTTT.

In this sample, this clonotype turned up a few times. This rearrangement joins TRBV28 to TRBJ1-2; 8 bases agree with TRBD1. The CDR3 contains 16 residues. The V and J ends lost 3 bases and 0 bases, in that order; junction bases with no gene match: 6. Looked up from germline, CDR1 is MDHEN and CDR2 is SYDVKM. CDR3 sequence reads: CASSLPSGGPNYGYTF. The CDR3 DNA sequence: TGTGCCAGCAGTTTGCCCTCAGGGGGCCCTAACTATGGCTACACCTTC.

This clonotype was seen more than once but under ten times. CDR3 sequence: CASSPRGWDYEQYF. The CDR3 DNA reads as TGTGCCAGCAGCCCCAGGGGATGGGATTACGAGCAGTACTTC. This chain joins TRBV28 and TRBJ2-7; tentative D call: TRBD1 (6 bases). V was trimmed by 6 bases and J by 4 bases, leaving 16 bases between them. The CDR3 is made up of 14 amino acids. Germline CDR1 is MDHEN and CDR2 is SYDVKM.

The genes are TRBV7-2 and TRBJ1-1; no clear D gene. CDR1 and CDR2 from the germline V gene are SGHTA and FQGNSA. V shed 6 bases and J shed 0 bases, with 11 bases lying between them. This CDR3 comprises 14 residues. CDR3 in DNA: TGTGCCAGCAGACGTGCGGGGATGAACACTGAAGCTTTCTTT. Amino acid sequence: CASRRAGMNTEAFF.

The chain employs TRBV7-3 and TRBJ2-5; D is possibly TRBD1 (6 bases). Trimming left V 5 bases short and J 7 bases short, with 11 bases between. This CDR3 is 12 amino acids long. Germline V gives CDR1 SGHTA, CDR2 FQGTGA. As DNA, the CDR3 is TGTGCCAGCAGCCCGGACAGTGCGACCCAGTACTTC. Translation: CASSPDSATQYF.

This sequence joins TRBV6-2 or TRBV6-3 and TRBJ2-4; D remains ambiguous. CDR3 length: 14 residues. V lost 5 bases to trimming and J lost 0 bases, with 8 bases between them. Germline CDR1 reads MNHEY; CDR2 reads SVGEGT. The CDR3, as DNA: TGTGCCAGCAGTGGAGAACTAGCCAAAAACATTCAGTACTTC. Residues: CASSGELAKNIQYF.

This clonotype was found a few times. The V and J genes are TRBV5-6 and TRBJ2-1; tentative D call: TRBD2 (5 bases). The CDR3 runs to 14 residues. V was trimmed by 4 bases and J by 10 bases, leaving 18 bases between them. Germline V gene data show CDR1 as SGHDT and CDR2 as YYEEEE. DNA for the CDR3: TGTGCCAGCAGCCCCGGACTTCTCCCGGGCGAGCAGTTCTTC. Its translation: CASSPGLLPGEQFF. The full variable domain, with the rest looked up from reference TRBV5-6 and TRBJ2-1, is DAGVTQSPTHLIKTRGQQVTLRCSPKSGHDTVSWYQQALGQGPQFIFQYYEEEERQRGNFPDRFSGHQFPNYSSELNVNALLLGDSALYLCASSPGLLPGEQFFGPGTRLTVL.

This clonotype was recorded many times. V usage is TRBV4-1 and J usage is TRBJ2-7; TRBD1 aligns across 11 bases. Trimming at V came to 3 bases and at J to 6 bases, leaving 7 bases not matched to a gene. The length of the CDR3 is 15 residues. Germline V CDR1 and CDR2: MGHRA, YSYEKL. This CDR3 is CASSHRTGGETEQYF. For the CDR3, the DNA is TGCGCCAGCAGCCACAGGACAGGGGGCGAGACCGAGCAGTACTTC.

The V call is TRBV6-2 or TRBV6-3, the J call TRBJ1-6; D unclear. In germline, CDR1 is MNHEY, CDR2 SVGEGT. V was shortened by 6 bases and J by 6 bases, with 18 bases between the two germline ends. The CDR3 contains 16 residues. CDR3 bases: TGTGCCAGCAGCCCCCATACGGGGTACTGTAATTCACCCCTCCACTTT. Translation gives CASSPHTGYCNSPLHF.

There are a few counts of this clonotype. The chain joins TRBV11-2 to TRBJ2-1; 13 nucleotides match TRBD2. Unmatched junction bases numbered 5, after V lost 5 bases and J lost 4 bases. Germline V lookup: CDR1 SGHAT, CDR2 FQNNGV. The CDR3 is 16 amino acids. CDR3 DNA sequence: TGTGCCAGCAGCATCACTAGCGGGGGGGTTTACAATGAGCAGTTCTTC. Translation gives CASSITSGGVYNEQFF.

This clonotype was counted a few times. The chain's CDR3 is CSVTLTSGGPYNEQFF. The CDR3 nucleotides read TGCAGCGTGACTCTGACTAGCGGGGGTCCCTACAATGAGCAGTTCTTC. The V gene is TRBV29-1, the J gene TRBJ2-1, with 12 bases aligning to TRBD2. The CDR3 sequence is 16 residues long. The V gene end was trimmed by 6 bases and the J gene end by 2 bases; junction bases not matched to a gene: 8. The germline V gene encodes CDR1 SQVTM and CDR2 ANQGSEA.

This clonotype was counted at least ten times. This sequence joins TRBV6-5 and TRBJ2-5; the D call may be TRBD1 or TRBD2 (6 bases each). Per the germline V gene, CDR1 is MNHEY and CDR2 is SVGAGI. Trimming left V 6 bases short and J 4 bases short, with 15 bases between. The CDR3 runs to 14 residues. The CDR3 is CASSSRGDLETQYF. CDR3 sequence (DNA): TGTGCCAGCAGCTCAAGGGGGGATTTAGAGACCCAGTACTTC.

This chain links TRBV7-3 with TRBJ2-7; maybe TRBD2 (5 bases). With the DNA end fitting TRBJ2-4 better, the J assignment may be wrong. The CDR3 runs to 15 residues. Germline V gene sequence: CDR1 SGHTA, CDR2 FQGTGA. CDR3 DNA: TGTGCCAACAGTTACTCGGGAATAATGATGAACATTCAGTACTTC. The encoded protein is CANSYSGIMMNIQYF.

In its sample, this clonotype was seen many times. The chain is built from TRBV20-1 and TRBJ2-7, with 12 bases that match TRBD1. Trimming at V came to 6 bases and at J to 1 base, leaving 10 bases not matched to a gene. Germline V gene lookup returns CDR1 DFQATT and CDR2 SNEGSKA (reference sequence). The CDR3 is 16 residues long. CDR3 amino acids: CSAPGRDRGLSYEQYF. The DNA for the CDR3 is TGCAGTGCCCCCGGGAGGGACAGGGGGCTATCCTACGAGCAGTACTTC.